Listed here is a single T cell receptor beta chain. The antigen is undetermined. This specimen belongs to a study of T-cell memory formation after mild COVID-19. Study results and caveats: Later expanders leaned toward CD4+, whereas clones contracting from day 15 to 85 were balanced CD4/CD8.

TCRdb processed the 5' RACE reads anew with MiXCR; each CDR3 protein has one entry. This sample has about 340,000 distinct CDR3 sequences; around a sixth occur once, and the top ten carry approximately 20%. The CDR3 spans 13 residues. V lost 4 bases, J lost 3 bases, and 10 bases lay in between. In germline, CDR1 is SGHRS, CDR2 YFSETQ. This TCR was recovered from a man aged 18-30 years who had mild COVID-19 (a few samples of this study predate the infection). Cell type and time point are not known. The chain is built from TRBV5-1 and TRBJ1-1; possible D gene TRBD1, 5 bases. Material for sequencing was PBMCs or a T cell subset sorted from them (not recorded which). Written as DNA, the CDR3 is TGCGCCAGCAGCAAAGGACACGACACTGAAGCTTTCTTT. Its translation: CASSKGHDTEAFF. Full variable domain (remainder filled in from reference TRBV5-1 and TRBJ1-1): KAGVTQTPRYLIKTRGQQVTLSCSPISGHRSVSWYQQTPGQGLQFLFEYFSETQRNKGNFPGRFSGRQFSNSRSEMNVSTLELGDSALYLCASSKGHDTEAFFGQGTRLTVV.